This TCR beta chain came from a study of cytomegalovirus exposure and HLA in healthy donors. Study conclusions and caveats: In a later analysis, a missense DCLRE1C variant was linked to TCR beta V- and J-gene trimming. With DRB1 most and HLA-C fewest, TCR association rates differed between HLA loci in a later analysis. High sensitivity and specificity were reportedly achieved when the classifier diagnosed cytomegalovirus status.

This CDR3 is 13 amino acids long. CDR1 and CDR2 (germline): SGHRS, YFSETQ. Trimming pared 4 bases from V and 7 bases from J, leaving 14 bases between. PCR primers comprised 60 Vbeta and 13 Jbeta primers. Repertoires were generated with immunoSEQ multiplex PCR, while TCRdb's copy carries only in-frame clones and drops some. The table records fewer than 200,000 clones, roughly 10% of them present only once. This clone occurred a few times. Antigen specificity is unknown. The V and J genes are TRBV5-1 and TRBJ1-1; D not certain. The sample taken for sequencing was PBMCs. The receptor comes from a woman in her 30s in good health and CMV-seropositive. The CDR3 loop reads CASSPSLRGEAFF. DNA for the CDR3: TGCGCCAGCAGCCCCAGCTTACGCGGTGAAGCTTTCTTT.